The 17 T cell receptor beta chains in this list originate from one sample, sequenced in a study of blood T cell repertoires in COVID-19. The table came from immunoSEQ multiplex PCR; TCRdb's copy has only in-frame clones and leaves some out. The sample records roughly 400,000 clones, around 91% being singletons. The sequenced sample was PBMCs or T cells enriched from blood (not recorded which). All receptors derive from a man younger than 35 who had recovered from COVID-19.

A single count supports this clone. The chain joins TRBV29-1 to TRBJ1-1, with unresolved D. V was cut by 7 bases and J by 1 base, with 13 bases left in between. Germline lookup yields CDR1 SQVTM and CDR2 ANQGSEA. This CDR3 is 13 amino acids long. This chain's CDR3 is CSATVGRNTEAFF. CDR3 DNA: TGCAGCGCCACGGTGGGCAGGAACACTGAAGCTTTCTTT.

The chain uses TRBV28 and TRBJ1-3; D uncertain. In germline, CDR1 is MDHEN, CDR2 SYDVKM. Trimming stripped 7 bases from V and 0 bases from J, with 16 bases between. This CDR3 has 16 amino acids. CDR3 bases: TGTGCCAGCACCGCTATCTCATCTGGCTCTGGAAACACCATATATTTT. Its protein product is CASTAISSGSGNTIYF.

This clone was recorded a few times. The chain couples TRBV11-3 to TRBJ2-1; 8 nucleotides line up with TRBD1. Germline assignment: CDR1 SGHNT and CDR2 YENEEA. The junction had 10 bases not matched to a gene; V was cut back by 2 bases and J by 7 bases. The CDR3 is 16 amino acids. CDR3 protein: CASSLLSGGFGNEQFF. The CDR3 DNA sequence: TGTGCCAGCAGCTTATTGTCAGGGGGCTTTGGGAATGAGCAGTTCTTC.

Here the CDR3 reads CASSPPAGPDGYTF. The CDR3 DNA is TGTGCCAGCTCACCACCCGCAGGCCCAGATGGCTACACCTTC. This sequence joins TRBV18 and TRBJ1-2; D is undetermined. The V and J ends lost 0 bases and 6 bases respectively, with 11 bases between them. From germline, CDR1 is KGHSH and CDR2 LQKENI. The CDR3 runs to 14 residues. Looking up the rest from reference TRBV18 and TRBJ1-2 gives the full variable domain: NAGVMQNPRHLVRRRGQEARLRCSPMKGHSHVYWYRQLPEEGLKFMVYLQKENIIDESGMPKERFSAEFPKEGPSILRIQQVVRGDSAAYFCASSPPAGPDGYTFGSGTRLTVV.

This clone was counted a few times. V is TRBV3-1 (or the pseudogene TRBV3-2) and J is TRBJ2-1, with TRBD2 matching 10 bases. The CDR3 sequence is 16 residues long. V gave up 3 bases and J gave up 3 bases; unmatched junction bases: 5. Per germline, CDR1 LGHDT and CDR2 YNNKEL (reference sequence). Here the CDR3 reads CASSQVPSGGYNEQFF. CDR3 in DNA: TGTGCCAGCAGCCAGGTCCCTAGCGGGGGCTACAATGAGCAGTTCTTC.

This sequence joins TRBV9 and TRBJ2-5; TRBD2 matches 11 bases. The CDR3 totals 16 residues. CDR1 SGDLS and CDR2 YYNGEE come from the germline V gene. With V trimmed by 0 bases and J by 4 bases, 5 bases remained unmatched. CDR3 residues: CASSVGSGRAGETQYF. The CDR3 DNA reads TGTGCCAGCAGCGTAGGTAGCGGGAGGGCCGGAGAGACCCAGTACTTC.

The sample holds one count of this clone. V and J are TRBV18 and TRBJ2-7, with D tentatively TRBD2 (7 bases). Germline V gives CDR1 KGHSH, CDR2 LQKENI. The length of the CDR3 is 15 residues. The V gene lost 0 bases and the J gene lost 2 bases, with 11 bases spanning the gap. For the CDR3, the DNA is TGTGCCAGCTCACCACCGAAAGGGGGGGCCTACGAGCAGTACTTC. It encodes CASSPPKGGAYEQYF.

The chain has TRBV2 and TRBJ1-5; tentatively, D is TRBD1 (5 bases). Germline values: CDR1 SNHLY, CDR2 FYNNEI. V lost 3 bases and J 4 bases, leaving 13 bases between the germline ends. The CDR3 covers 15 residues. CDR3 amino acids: CASSDSGQWNQPQHF. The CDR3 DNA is TGTGCCAGCAGTGATTCAGGGCAGTGGAATCAGCCCCAGCATTTT.

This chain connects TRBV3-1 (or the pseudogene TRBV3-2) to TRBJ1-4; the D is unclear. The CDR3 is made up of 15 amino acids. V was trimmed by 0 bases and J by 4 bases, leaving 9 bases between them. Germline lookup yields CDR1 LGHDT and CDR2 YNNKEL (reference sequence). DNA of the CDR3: TGTGCCAGCAGCCAAGAGTCCAGAAGTAATGAAAAACTGTTTTTT. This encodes CASSQESRSNEKLFF.

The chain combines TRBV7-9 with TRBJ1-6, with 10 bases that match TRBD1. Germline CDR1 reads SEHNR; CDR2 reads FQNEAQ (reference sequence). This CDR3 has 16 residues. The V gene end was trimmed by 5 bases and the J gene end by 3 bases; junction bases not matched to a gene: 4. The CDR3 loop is CASSLGQGDYNSPLHF. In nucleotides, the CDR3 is TGTGCCAGCAGCCTTGGACAGGGGGACTATAATTCACCCCTCCACTTT. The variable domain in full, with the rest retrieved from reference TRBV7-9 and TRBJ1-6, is DTGVSQNPRHKITKRGQNVTFRCDPISEHNRLYWYRQTLGQGPEFLTYFQNEAQLEKSRLLSDRFSAERPKGSFSTLEIQRTEQGDSAMYLCASSLGQGDYNSPLHFGNGTRLTVT.

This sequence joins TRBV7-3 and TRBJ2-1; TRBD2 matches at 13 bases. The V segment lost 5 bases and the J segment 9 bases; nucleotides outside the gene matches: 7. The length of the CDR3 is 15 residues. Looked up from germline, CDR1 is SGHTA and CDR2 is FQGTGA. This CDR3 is CASSRGTSGTGEQFF. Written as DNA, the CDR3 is TGTGCCAGCAGCCGCGGGACTAGCGGGACGGGTGAGCAGTTCTTC.

This CDR3 reads CASSVGRGTQYF. Written as DNA, the CDR3 is TGTGCCAGCAGTGTCGGGCGGGGGACCCAGTACTTC. The J gene is TRBJ2-5, the V gene TRBV27; D perhaps matches TRBD2 (6 bases). This CDR3 is built from 12 residues. Germline CDR1 reads MNHEY; CDR2 reads SMNVEV (reference sequence). V was shortened by 5 bases and J by 7 bases, with 11 bases between the two germline ends.

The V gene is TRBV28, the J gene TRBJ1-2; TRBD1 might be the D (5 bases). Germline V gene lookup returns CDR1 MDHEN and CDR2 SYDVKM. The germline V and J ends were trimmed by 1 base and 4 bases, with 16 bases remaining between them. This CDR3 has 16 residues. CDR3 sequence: CASSLFSVLRVYGYTF. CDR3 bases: TGTGCCAGCAGTTTATTTTCGGTTCTCAGGGTCTATGGCTACACCTTC.

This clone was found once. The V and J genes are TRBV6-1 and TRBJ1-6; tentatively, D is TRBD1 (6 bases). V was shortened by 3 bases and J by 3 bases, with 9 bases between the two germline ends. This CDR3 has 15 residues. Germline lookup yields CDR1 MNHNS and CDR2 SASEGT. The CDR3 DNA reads TGTGCCAGCAGTGATTCAGGGGTCTATAATTCACCCCTCCACTTT. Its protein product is CASSDSGVYNSPLHF.

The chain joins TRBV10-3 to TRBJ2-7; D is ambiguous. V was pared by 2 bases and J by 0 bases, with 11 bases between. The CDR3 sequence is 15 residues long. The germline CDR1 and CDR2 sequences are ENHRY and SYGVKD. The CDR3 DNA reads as TGTGCCATCAGTGAGGGCTCGCTTACCTCCTACGAGCAGTACTTC. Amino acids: CAISEGSLTSYEQYF.

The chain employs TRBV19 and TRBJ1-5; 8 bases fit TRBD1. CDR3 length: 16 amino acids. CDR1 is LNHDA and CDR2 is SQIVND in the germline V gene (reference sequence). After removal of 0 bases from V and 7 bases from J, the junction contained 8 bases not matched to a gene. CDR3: CASSIDGGQGYQPQHF. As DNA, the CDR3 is TGTGCCAGTAGTATAGATGGAGGACAGGGCTACCAGCCCCAGCATTTT. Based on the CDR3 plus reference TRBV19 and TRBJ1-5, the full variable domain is DGGITQSPKYLFRKEGQNVTLSCEQNLNHDAMYWYRQDPGQGLRLIYYSQIVNDFQKGDIAEGYSVSREKKESFPLTVTSAQKNPTAFYLCASSIDGGQGYQPQHFGDGTRLSIL.

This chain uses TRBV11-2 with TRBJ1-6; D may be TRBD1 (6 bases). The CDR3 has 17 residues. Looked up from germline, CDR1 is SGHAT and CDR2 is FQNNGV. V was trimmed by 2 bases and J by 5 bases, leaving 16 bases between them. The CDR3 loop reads CASSLSKSRGNNSPLHF. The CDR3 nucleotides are TGTGCCAGCAGCTTATCCAAATCCAGGGGAAATAATTCACCCCTCCACTTT.